The sequence of this T cell receptor (beta chain) was determined in a study of response to subunit inactivated influenza vaccine. TCRdb reanalysed the RT-PCR reads using MiXCR and keeps one entry per CDR3 protein. The sample lists just over 300,000 distinct CDR3 sequences; just over 20% were seen once. The CDR3 loop spans 10 amino acids. V lost 8 bases to trimming and J lost 11 bases, with 10 bases between them. Germline CDR1 reads MNHEY; CDR2 reads SMNVEV (reference sequence). The rearrangement joins TRBV27 to TRBJ2-4, with D possibly called TRBD1 or TRBD2 (5 bases each). This sample comprised PBMCs from blood, obtained less than 22 months after vaccination. The TCR comes from a man aged 45-69 years who received an inactivated influenza vaccine. The CDR3 DNA follows: TGTGCCAGCGGCCGAGGGGTTCAGTACTTC. It codes for CASGRGVQYF.